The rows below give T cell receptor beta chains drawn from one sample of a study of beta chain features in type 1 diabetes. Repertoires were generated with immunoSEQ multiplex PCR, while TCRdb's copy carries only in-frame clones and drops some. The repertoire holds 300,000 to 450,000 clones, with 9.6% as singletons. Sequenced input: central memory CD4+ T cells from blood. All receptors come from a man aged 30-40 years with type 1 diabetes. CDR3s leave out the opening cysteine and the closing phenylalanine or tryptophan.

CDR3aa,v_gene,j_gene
AISQGNADEKLF,TRBV10-3,TRBJ1-4
SVEGGEWGTYNEQF,TRBV29-1,TRBJ2-1
SLKDTQY,TRBV20-1,TRBJ2-3
ASSAGDAQFTRGYT,TRBV4-2,TRBJ1-2
ASSLAGVENTEAF,TRBV5-4,TRBJ1-1
ASSHRLDSSTDTQY,TRBV4-2,TRBJ2-3
ASSSWTSGSNEQF,TRBV7-2,TRBJ2-1
ASSSQLAGEGVGQF,TRBV6-5,TRBJ2-1
SVAGTGEDGDNEKLF,TRBV29-1,TRBJ1-4
ASSLESRVTEAF,TRBV5-4,TRBJ1-1
ASSYSSNTEAF,TRBV7-2,TRBJ1-1
ASSARTVGEQY,TRBV6-4,TRBJ2-7
ATGGPYITDTQY,TRBV10-3,TRBJ2-3
ASETGLAGAYEQF,TRBV6-1,TRBJ2-1
ASLWTSGSIVTGELF,TRBV19,TRBJ2-2
ASSLFGTEAF,TRBV28,TRBJ1-1
ASSQVFSQENEKLF,TRBV4-1,TRBJ1-4
ASSSIAGGPGEQY,TRBV5-1,TRBJ2-7
AWSGGGRKQY,TRBV30,TRBJ2-5
ASSSMRGSSYNEQF,TRBV7-6,TRBJ2-1
ASSPDLQPQH,TRBV18,TRBJ1-5
ASSLKGADYGYT,TRBV5-1,TRBJ1-2